These 25 T cell receptor beta chains were all obtained from the same sample, sequenced in a study of post-analysis software for immune sequencing data (dated by TCRdb to between 2014 and 2017). Per the publication, the time point label means: second blood draw from one MS patient after hematopoietic stem cell transplantation. Receptors were amplified or captured by PCR. Sequenced on an Illumina HiSeq 2500. To reduce PCR and sequencing biases, unique molecular identifiers were incorporated into the TCR beta cDNA libraries. The public reads were run again by TCRdb, first through fastp at Q25 and then through MiXCR, and only productive beta chains were kept. Entries are consolidated by CDR3 protein sequence, retaining the most common genes and DNA. The sample has 150,000 or so distinct CDR3 sequences on record, about 34% of them singletons. The ten biggest clones cover 28% of the sample. Sequencing used blood, obtained after autologous hematopoietic stem cell transplantation. The source is a girl aged 10-17 years with multiple sclerosis. Donor details come from another sample of the same person, matched by shared clones.

This clonotype was detected ten times or more. The rearrangement links TRBV20-1 to TRBJ1-2; a weak D match, TRBD1 (5 bases). V lost 4 bases and J lost 4, with 16 bases in between. This CDR3 contains 14 residues. Germline CDR1 is DFQATT and CDR2 is SNEGSKA (reference sequence). The CDR3 loop reads CSAKTTGLGYGYTF. The CDR3 region has the DNA TGCAGTGCTAAGACCACAGGTTTGGGCTATGGCTACACCTTC.

To note about this clonotype: Being one base from a much bigger clone, this may be a read error. This chain links TRBV14 with TRBJ2-1, with D tentatively TRBD1 (6 bases). This CDR3 has 16 amino acids. The germline V and J ends were trimmed by 0 bases and 5 bases, with 14 bases remaining between them. Looked up from germline, CDR1 is SGHDN and CDR2 is FVKESK. CDR3 sequence (DNA): TGTGCCAGCAGCCAAGAGTGGGGCAGGGGCCACAATGAGCAGTTCTTC. Amino acids: CASSQEWGRGHNEQFF.

This clonotype appeared a few times. The chain is built from TRBV6-2 or TRBV6-3 and TRBJ2-1; 8 bases map to TRBD2. This CDR3 has 17 amino acids. V lost 3 bases, J lost 4 bases, and 11 bases stayed unmatched. CDR1 MNHEY and CDR2 SVGEGT come from the germline V gene. The CDR3 loop is CASSYWAFSGKYNEQFF. DNA for the CDR3: TGTGCCAGCAGTTATTGGGCCTTTAGCGGGAAGTACAATGAGCAGTTCTTC.

This clonotype was seen repeatedly, ten times or more. The chain recombines TRBV6-1 with TRBJ2-1, with TRBD1 matching over 8 bases. Trimming at V came to 2 bases and at J to 5 bases, leaving 8 bases not matched to a gene. The CDR3 loop spans 16 amino acids. CDR1 and CDR2 from the germline V gene are MNHNS and SASEGT. CDR3 sequence reads: CASSERWQGANNEQFF. The CDR3 DNA follows: TGTGCCAGCAGTGAAAGGTGGCAGGGGGCTAACAATGAGCAGTTCTTC.

About this clonotype: Given a much more abundant clone one base away, this may be a read error. V usage is TRBV25-1 and J usage is TRBJ1-2; TRBD1 might be the D (5 bases). Trimming removed 6 bases at V and 3 bases at J, with 11 bases between. The CDR3 is made up of 13 amino acids. Germline loops: CDR1 MGHDK, CDR2 SYGVNS. The CDR3 is CASRMGDHYGYTF. CDR3 coding DNA: TGTGCCAGCAGGATGGGGGACCACTATGGCTACACCTTC.

Only a few counts were recorded for this clonotype. The chain recombines TRBV5-1 with TRBJ1-2, with 7 positions matching TRBD1. After removal of 1 base from V and 8 bases from J, the junction contained 5 bases not matched to a gene. CDR1 is SGHRS and CDR2 is YFSETQ in the germline V gene. The CDR3 loop spans 13 amino acids. CDR3 DNA sequence: TGCGCCAGCAGCTTGAGGGACAGTGGGGGCTACACCTTC. This gives the protein CASSLRDSGGYTF.

The chain is built from TRBV11-2 and TRBJ2-1; 10 nucleotides match TRBD1. V lost 5 bases, J lost 8 bases, and 9 bases stayed unmatched. Germline V gene lookup returns CDR1 SGHAT and CDR2 FQNNGV. The CDR3 runs to 15 residues. CDR3 in amino acids: CASSPDRGQVHEQFF. The DNA of the CDR3 is TGTGCCAGCAGCCCCGACAGGGGGCAGGTCCATGAGCAGTTCTTC.

The chain carries TRBV6-5 and TRBJ2-1; perhaps TRBD2 as D (6 bases). This CDR3 contains 15 residues. V was clipped by 0 bases and J by 6 bases, with 12 bases between them. Germline CDR1 reads MNHEY; CDR2 reads SVGAGI. The CDR3 region has the DNA TGTGCCAGCAGTTACTCGAGCCTAGCGCCCAATGAGCAGTTCTTC. As protein: CASSYSSLAPNEQFF.

The rearrangement uses TRBV20-1 and TRBJ2-2; 10 bases line up with TRBD2. This CDR3 has 15 residues. The germline gives CDR1 DFQATT, CDR2 SNEGSKA (reference sequence). After removal of 3 bases from V and 5 bases from J, the junction contained 6 bases not matched to a gene. CDR3 sequence (DNA): TGCAGTGCTAGGTCTAGCGGGAGAGATACCGGGGAGCTGTTTTTT. Translating gives CSARSSGRDTGELFF.

The chain uses TRBV18 and TRBJ1-1; a weak D match, TRBD1 (5 bases). The germline CDR1 and CDR2 sequences are KGHSH and LQKENI. This CDR3 is 15 amino acids long. V lost 3 bases, J lost 1 base, and 12 bases lay in between. The CDR3 loop is CASSPWGAGNTEAFF. CDR3 in DNA: TGTGCCAGCTCACCCTGGGGCGCGGGGAACACTGAAGCTTTCTTT.

This clonotype was seen a few times. The chain employs TRBV3-1 and TRBJ2-1, with 16 bases fitting TRBD2. CDR3 length: 20 residues. CDR1 is LGHDT and CDR2 is YNNKEL in the germline V gene (reference sequence). Trimming removed 4 bases from V and 5 bases from J; junction bases left unmatched: 14. In nucleotides, the CDR3 is TGTGCCAGCAGCCCCCCCCGGGGACTAGCGGGAGGGCTTAGAAACAATGAGCAGTTCTTC. Translated, it gives CASSPPRGLAGGLRNNEQFF.

The V gene is TRBV5-6, the J gene TRBJ1-2, with 8 bases lining up with TRBD1. V gave up 5 bases and J gave up 4 bases; unmatched junction bases: 7. Germline values: CDR1 SGHDT, CDR2 YYEEEE. This CDR3 region has 14 residues. The CDR3 sequence is CASSSGTGCYGYTF. The CDR3 nucleotides read TGTGCCAGCAGTTCCGGGACAGGATGCTATGGCTACACCTTC.

The sample holds many counts of this clonotype. The chain has TRBV5-1 and TRBJ2-3, with 12 bases identical to TRBD2. Germline V gives CDR1 SGHRS, CDR2 YFSETQ. This CDR3 has 15 amino acids. V shed 4 bases, J shed 5 bases, and the junction held 5 bases outside the gene matches. CDR3 amino acids: CASSLRTSGEDTQYF. CDR3 DNA sequence: TGCGCCAGCAGCCTAAGGACTAGCGGGGAAGATACGCAGTATTTT.

In regard to this clonotype: This may stem from a read error, because a much larger clone lies one nucleotide away. The V and J genes are TRBV20-1 and TRBJ1-4; D is perhaps TRBD1 (5 bases). The V gene's germline CDR1 is DFQATT and CDR2 SNEGSKA (reference sequence). The CDR3 is made up of 13 amino acids. CDR3 region: CSAQMGGNGKLFF. CDR3 nucleotide sequence: TGCAGTGCACAGATGGGGGGAAATGGAAAACTGTTTTTT.

Comment on this clonotype: One end of the junction is discordant with germline, which a read error may explain. The V gene is TRBV12-3 or TRBV12-4, the J gene TRBJ2-3; no reliable D call. This CDR3 region has 15 residues. CDR3 sequence: CASSYSDASTDMQYF. In nucleotides, the CDR3 is TGTGCCAGCAGCTACTCGGACGCGAGCACAGATATGCAGTATTTT.

The V and J genes are TRBV29-1 and TRBJ2-1; D gene unclear. This CDR3 contains 16 residues. The V and J ends lost 6 bases and 0 bases respectively, with 18 bases between them. Per the germline V gene, CDR1 is SQVTM and CDR2 is ANQGSEA. CDR3 nucleotide sequence: TGCAGCGTCTCCGCGTACGGGCACAGCTCCTACAATGAGCAGTTCTTC. Translated: CSVSAYGHSSYNEQFF.

This clonotype was counted only a few times. J is TRBJ1-1 and V is TRBV30, with a possible D match to TRBD1 (6 bases). Looked up from germline, CDR1 is GTSNPN and CDR2 is SVGIG (reference sequence). V shed 4 bases and J shed 1 base, with 10 bases lying between them. The CDR3 covers 13 residues. The CDR3 here is CAWTQGWNTEAFF. The CDR3 region has the DNA TGTGCCTGGACCCAGGGGTGGAACACTGAAGCTTTCTTT.

V and J are TRBV7-2 and TRBJ2-3; D not certain. The CDR3 extends over 16 amino acids. Trimming stripped 5 bases from V and 1 base from J, with 16 bases between. Germline V gene sequence: CDR1 SGHTA, CDR2 FQGNSA. The CDR3 DNA sequence: TGTGCCAGCAGCCATGGGAACGGTTTAGGCACAGATACGCAGTATTTT. It is translated as CASSHGNGLGTDTQYF.

The J gene is TRBJ2-3, the V gene TRBV15; TRBD2 aligns across 7 bases. The CDR3 spans 14 residues. Unmatched junction bases numbered 10, after V lost 9 bases and J lost 4 bases. Germline CDR1 LNHNV, CDR2 YYDKDF (reference sequence). CDR3 in amino acids: CATEVGGSADTQYF. As DNA, the CDR3 is TGTGCCACGGAGGTGGGAGGGAGCGCAGATACGCAGTATTTT.

Details on this clonotype: The junction differs from germline at one of its ends, possibly a read error. This chain uses TRBV9 with TRBJ1-6, with 9 bases fitting TRBD1. CDR3 size: 15 residues. CDR1 and CDR2 (germline): SGDLS, YYNGEE. This CDR3 is CASSLEGTGNSPPHF. The DNA of the CDR3 is TGTGCCAGCAGCCTCGAGGGGACAGGGAATTCACCCCCCCACTTT.

The CDR3, as DNA: TGTGCCAGCAGCCCAACGCAATCTAGCACAGATACGCAGTATTTT. Translated: CASSPTQSSTDTQYF. V gene TRBV7-3 combines with J gene TRBJ2-3; D gene unclear. The CDR3 runs to 15 residues. V lost 5 bases and J lost 0, with 12 bases in between. Per the germline V gene, CDR1 is SGHTA and CDR2 is FQGTGA. Using reference TRBV7-3 and TRBJ2-3 for the parts outside the CDR3, the full variable domain is GAGVSQTPSNKVTEKGKYVELRCDPISGHTALYWYRQSLGQGPEFLIYFQGTGAADDSGLPNDRFFAVRPEGSVSTLKIQRTERGDSAVYLCASSPTQSSTDTQYFGPGTRLTVL.

As concerns this clonotype: A read error may be the cause here, since a much bigger clone is one base away. The chain has TRBV6-2 or TRBV6-3 and TRBJ2-3; no clear D gene. CDR3 size: 13 residues. Per the germline V gene, CDR1 is MNHEY and CDR2 is SVGEGT. The CDR3, as DNA: TGTGCCTGCAGTTATTCCGCCGTAGATACGCAGTATTTT. Its protein product is CACSYSAVDTQYF.

The chain carries TRBV7-9 and TRBJ2-1; 8 bases match TRBD2. Germline loops: CDR1 SEHNR, CDR2 FQNEAQ (reference sequence). J lost 7 bases, V lost 3 bases, and 14 bases had no gene match. This CDR3 comprises 17 residues. CDR3: CASSFTLAGLIGNEQFF. Here the CDR3 DNA reads TGTGCCAGCAGCTTCACCCTAGCGGGCCTAATTGGAAATGAGCAGTTCTTC.

A few counts support this clonotype. The chain has TRBV28 and TRBJ2-2, with TRBD2 as a possible D gene (6 bases). V lost 4 bases and J lost 8, with 20 bases in between. Per the germline V gene, CDR1 is MDHEN and CDR2 is SYDVKM. This CDR3 spans 16 amino acids. The CDR3 here is CASSSGSGFLRGELFF. CDR3 sequence (DNA): TGTGCCAGCAGTTCGGGTAGCGGATTCCTAAGAGGGGAGCTGTTTTTT.

This clonotype turned up a few times. A much larger clone lies one base from this, so it may be a read error. This sequence joins TRBV6-5 and TRBJ2-7; D perhaps matches TRBD1 (7 bases). Looked up from germline, CDR1 is MNHEY and CDR2 is SVGAGI. V was clipped by 6 bases and J by 3 bases, with 15 bases between them. The CDR3 totals 14 residues. CDR3 loop: CASRRGQNLYEQYF. The CDR3 bases are TGTGCCAGCAGGCGGGGACAGAACCTCTACGAGCAGTACTTC.